A selection of T cell receptor beta chains follows, all from one sample in a study of T-cell reconstitution after alpha-beta-depleted transplantation in children. TCRdb recomputed calls from the PCR reads with MiXCR, one row per CDR3 protein. The data contain approximately 300,000 distinct CDR3 sequences, nearly 8% of them singletons. This specimen consisted of peripheral blood, obtained 360 days after TCRalphabeta/CD19-depleted stem cell transplant. These receptors were obtained from a female patient aged 2-9 years who had a stem cell transplant for Fanconi anemia, so the T cells may come from the graft donor. The CDR3 runs from the conserved cysteine through the conserved F or W. D genes are given only for firm matches. Some rows have no size entry. The others give once, few or many, or a class for an expanded clone.

J gene	clone size	D gene	V gene	CDR3 protein	CDR3 DNA
TRBJ2-1	many	TRBD2	TRBV11-1	CASSLELAGATDSYNEQFF	TGTGCCAGCAGCTTAGAGCTAGCGGGGGCAACTGATTCCTACAATGAGCAGTTCTTC
TRBJ2-1	many	.	TRBV14	CASSQELQGFDEQFF	TGTGCCAGCAGCCAAGAACTTCAGGGTTTCGATGAGCAGTTCTTC
TRBJ2-1	many	TRBD2	TRBV13	CASSTSGGYNEQFF	TGTGCCAGCAGTACTAGCGGGGGTTACAATGAGCAGTTCTTC
TRBJ2-7	many	.	TRBV4-1	CASSQANRPYEQYF	TGCGCCAGCAGCCAAGCGAACAGGCCCTACGAGCAGTACTTC
TRBJ2-7	.	.	TRBV7-2	CASSLTGLDEQYF	TGTGCCAGCAGCTTAACCGGCCTTGACGAGCAGTACTTC
TRBJ2-7	many	.	TRBV5-1	CASSLEGGGNKYEQYF	TGCGCCAGCAGCTTGGAAGGGGGGGGCAACAAATACGAGCAGTACTTC
TRBJ2-5	few	TRBD2	TRBV27	CASSLSSTGLALQTQYF	TGTGCCAGCAGTTTATCTTCCACGGGACTAGCGTTGCAGACCCAGTACTTC
TRBJ2-7	few	TRBD2	TRBV7-9	CASSLETGLAIYEQYF	TGTGCCAGCAGCTTAGAAACTGGACTAGCGATCTACGAGCAGTACTTC
TRBJ2-1	.	.	TRBV10-3	CAISEVNNEQFF	TGTGCCATCAGTGAGGTAAACAATGAGCAGTTCTTC
TRBJ1-1	many	.	TRBV6-5	CASSYSRDWSTEAFF	TGTGCCAGCAGTTACTCGAGGGATTGGAGCACTGAAGCTTTCTTT
TRBJ2-7	many	TRBD2	TRBV27	CASSSPGTKSYEQYF	TGTGCCAGCAGTTCCCCCGGGACTAAGTCCTACGAGCAGTACTTC
TRBJ1-2	many	.	TRBV7-8	CASSFQNYGYTF	TGTGCCAGCAGCTTCCAGAACTATGGCTACACCTTC
TRBJ2-1	.	.	TRBV7-3	CASSLSPYNEQFF	TGTGCCAGCAGCTTAAGCCCCTACAATGAGCAGTTCTTC
TRBJ2-3	many	.	TRBV20-1	CSAKDGIGSTQYF	TGCAGTGCCAAAGACGGGATAGGGAGTACGCAGTATTTT
TRBJ2-7	many	.	TRBV6-1	CASRPTGLSSYEQYF	TGTGCCAGCAGACCTACAGGGTTGAGTTCCTACGAGCAGTACTTC
TRBJ2-5	few	TRBD2	TRBV3-1	CASSGLGPSGREQETQYF	TGTGCCAGCTCGGGTTTGGGTCCTAGCGGGAGGGAACAAGAGACCCAGTACTTC
TRBJ2-6	few	TRBD1	TRBV19	CARTRTGFRGANVLTF	TGTGCCCGCACCCGGACAGGTTTTCGAGGGGCCAACGTCCTGACTTTC
TRBJ1-4	few	.	TRBV28	CASSPTQGLGEKLFF	TGTGCCAGCAGTCCAACTCAGGGGTTGGGAGAAAAACTGTTTTTT
TRBJ2-5	few	.	TRBV11-2	CASSRDRPRETQYF	TGTGCCAGCAGCCGTGACAGGCCTAGGGAGACCCAGTACTTC
TRBJ2-3	many	.	TRBV4-3	CASSQGNTDTQYF	TGCGCCAGCAGCCAAGGGAACACAGATACGCAGTATTTT
TRBJ1-2	.	TRBD1	TRBV29-1	CSVDLMTGEGILLDGYTF	TGCAGCGTTGACTTGATGACAGGGGAGGGGATTCTGTTAGATGGCTACACCTTC
TRBJ2-1	many	.	TRBV29-1	CSVEDTSINEQFF	TGCAGCGTTGAAGATACTAGCATCAATGAGCAGTTCTTC
TRBJ2-6	many	.	TRBV5-5	CASSNRSGANVLTF	TGTGCCAGCAGCAACAGATCCGGGGCCAACGTCCTGACTTTC
TRBJ1-1	.	.	TRBV18	CASSPKGIPVNTEAFF	TGTGCCAGCTCACCGAAGGGGATCCCCGTGAACACTGAAGCTTTCTTT
TRBJ2-2	.	.	TRBV18	CASLPVAGELFF	TGTGCCAGCCTCCCAGTAGCCGGGGAGCTGTTTTTT
TRBJ1-2	many	.	TRBV9	CASSVFSRWGGYTF	TGTGCCAGCAGCGTTTTCAGCCGGTGGGGTGGCTACACCTTC
TRBJ2-7	many	.	TRBV9	CASSVGQGPEQYF	TGTGCCAGCAGCGTAGGTCAGGGCCCGGAGCAGTACTTC